This TCR beta chain was sequenced for a study of chemoradiotherapy in HPV16-positive cancers. Turning to the study itself: A couple of HPV16-positive patients' cells yielded candidate HPV-specific clones and common motifs.

About this clone: Its antigen remains unidentified.

The germline V gene has CDR1 LNHDA and CDR2 SQIVND (reference sequence). Losses at the gene ends were 3 bases for V and 0 bases for J; bases not matched to a gene: 6. This CDR3 comprises 16 residues. The study, taken as a whole, reports: HPV-specific T cells were functionally defined from only a couple of HPV16-positive patients. HPV-responsive T-cell expansion during chemoradiotherapy was linked to improved recurrence-free survival in HPV16-positive patients. Non-HPV-specific T cells did not expand in tumors during treatment, whereas candidate HPV-specific clones and E7-related motifs did.

Using immunoSEQ multiplex PCR, the repertoire was profiled, and TCRdb retains in-frame clones only, with some absent. The sample records roughly 8,300 clones, 87% being singletons. The starting material was blood, obtained from a patient who underwent chemoradiotherapy. V usage is TRBV19 and J usage is TRBJ2-3; 7 bases are shared with TRBD2. This clonotype was obtained from a human donor with HPV-associated anogenital cancer. The CDR3 loop reads CASSISSGTSTDTQYF. CDR3 DNA sequence: TGTGCCAGTAGTATTTCTAGCGGTACTAGCACAGATACGCAGTATTTT.